This T cell receptor (beta chain) was sequenced for a study of cytomegalovirus exposure and HLA in healthy donors. This CDR3 contains 15 residues. CDR1 and CDR2 from the germline V gene are LNHDA and SQIVND (reference sequence). Trimming shortened V by 4 bases and J by 2 bases, and 15 bases separated the two germline ends. Some clones are missing from TCRdb's copy, which holds only in-frame ones; the method was immunoSEQ multiplex PCR. The sample shows 40,000 to 55,000 clones, 93% of them seen only once. This chain links TRBV19 with TRBJ2-7, with a tentative D call TRBD1 (6 bases). The receptor's source is a woman aged 18-29 years in good health and CMV-seronegative. The sequencing input was PBMCs. CDR3 bases: TGTGCCAGTAGTAGCCTCGGGACACCTACCTACGAGCAGTACTTC. It is translated as CASSSLGTPTYEQYF.